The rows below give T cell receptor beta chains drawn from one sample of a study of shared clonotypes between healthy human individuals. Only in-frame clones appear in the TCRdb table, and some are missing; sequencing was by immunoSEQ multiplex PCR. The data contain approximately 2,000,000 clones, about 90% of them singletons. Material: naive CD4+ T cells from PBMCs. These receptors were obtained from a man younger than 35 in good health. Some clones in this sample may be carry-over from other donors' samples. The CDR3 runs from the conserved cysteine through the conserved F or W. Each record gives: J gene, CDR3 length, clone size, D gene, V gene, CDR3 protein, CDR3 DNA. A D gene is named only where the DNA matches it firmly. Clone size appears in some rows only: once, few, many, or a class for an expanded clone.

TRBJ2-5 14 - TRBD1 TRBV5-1 CASREITGAETQYF TGCGCCAGCAGGGAGATAACAGGGGCAGAGACCCAGTACTTC
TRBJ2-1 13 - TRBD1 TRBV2 CASQTGGPGQQFF TGTGCCAGCCAGACAGGGGGTCCGGGTCAGCAGTTCTTC
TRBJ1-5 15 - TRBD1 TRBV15 CATSRDTGGNQPQHF TGTGCCACCAGCAGGGACACAGGGGGCAATCAGCCCCAGCATTTT
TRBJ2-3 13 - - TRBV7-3 CASSAGTPDTQYF TGTGCCAGCAGCGCCGGGACTCCAGATACGCAGTATTTT
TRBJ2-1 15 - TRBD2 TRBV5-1 CASSLGLAGDNEQFF TGCGCCAGCAGCTTGGGACTAGCGGGGGACAATGAGCAGTTCTTC
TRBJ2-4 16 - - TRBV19 CASITFARGTKNIQYF TGTGCCAGTATCACATTCGCAAGGGGGACCAAAAACATTCAGTACTTC
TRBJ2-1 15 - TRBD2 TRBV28 CASTNLAGGPNEQFF TGTGCCAGCACAAACCTAGCGGGAGGGCCGAATGAGCAGTTCTTC
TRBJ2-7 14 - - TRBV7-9 CATAGGLKTYEQYF TGTGCCACAGCCGGGGGGCTAAAAACGTACGAGCAGTACTTC
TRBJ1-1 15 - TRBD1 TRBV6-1 CASSGQGAPGTEAFF TGTGCCAGCAGTGGACAGGGGGCGCCGGGCACTGAAGCTTTCTTT
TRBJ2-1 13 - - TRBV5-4 CASSFGQYNEQFF TGTGCCAGCAGCTTCGGACAGTACAATGAGCAGTTCTTC
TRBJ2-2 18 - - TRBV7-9 CASSLEQLSLANTGELFF TGTGCCAGCAGCTTGGAACAACTGAGCCTCGCGAACACCGGGGAGCTGTTTTTT
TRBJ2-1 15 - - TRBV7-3 CASSSAGQGNDEQFF TGTGCCAGCAGCTCGGCGGGGCAGGGAAACGATGAGCAGTTCTTC
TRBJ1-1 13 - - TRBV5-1 CASSERGGTEAFF TGCGCCAGCAGCGAAAGGGGGGGCACTGAAGCTTTCTTT
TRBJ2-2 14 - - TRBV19 CASRSSGNTGELFF TGTGCCAGTAGGAGTAGCGGGAACACCGGGGAGCTGTTTTTT
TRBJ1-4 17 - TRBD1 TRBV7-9 CASSKGQTAATNEKLFF TGTGCCAGCAGCAAGGGACAGACTGCTGCAACTAATGAAAAACTGTTTTTT
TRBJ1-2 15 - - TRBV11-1 CASSLFRGVDSGYTF TGTGCCAGCAGCTTATTCAGGGGAGTGGATTCTGGCTACACTTTC
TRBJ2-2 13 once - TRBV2 CASSGYGTGELFF TGTGCCAGCAGTGGATACGGAACCGGGGAGCTGTTTTTT
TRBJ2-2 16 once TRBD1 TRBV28 CASSQPGQGAPGELFF TGTGCCAGCAGTCAACCGGGACAGGGGGCCCCCGGGGAGCTGTTTTTT
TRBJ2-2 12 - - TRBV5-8 CASLSRIGVLFF TGTGCCAGCCTCTCAAGGATAGGGGTGCTGTTTTTT
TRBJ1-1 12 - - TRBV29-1 CSVREGDTEAFF TGCAGCGTCAGGGAGGGGGACACTGAAGCTTTCTTT
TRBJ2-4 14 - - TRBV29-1 CSVGTETKRNIQYF TGCAGCGTCGGTACCGAAACCAAAAGGAACATTCAGTACTTC
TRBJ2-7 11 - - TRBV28 CASSHLYEQYF TGTGCCAGCAGTCACCTCTACGAGCAGTACTTC
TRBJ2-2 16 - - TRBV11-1 CASSLGRRVRTGELFF TGTGCCAGCAGCTTAGGACGCAGGGTGAGGACCGGGGAGCTGTTTTTT
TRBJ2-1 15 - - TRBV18 CASSPISRVWGEQFF TGTGCCAGCTCACCAATATCCAGGGTGTGGGGTGAGCAGTTCTTC
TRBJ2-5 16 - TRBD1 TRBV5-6 CASSLAGQGQIETQYF TGTGCCAGCAGCTTGGCTGGACAGGGTCAAATCGAGACCCAGTACTTC
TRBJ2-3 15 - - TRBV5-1 CASSLAGQGVDTQYF TGCGCCAGCAGCTTGGCCGGGCAGGGAGTAGATACGCAGTATTTT
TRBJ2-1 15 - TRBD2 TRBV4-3 CASSQGPSGYNEQFF TGCGCCAGCAGCCAAGGGCCTAGCGGGTACAATGAGCAGTTCTTC
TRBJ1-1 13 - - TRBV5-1 CASSSQQNTEAFF TGCGCCAGCAGCTCGCAACAGAACACTGAAGCTTTCTTT
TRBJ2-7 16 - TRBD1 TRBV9 CASSAYPGTGEGEQYF TGTGCCAGCAGCGCGTACCCCGGGACAGGGGAAGGCGAGCAGTACTTC
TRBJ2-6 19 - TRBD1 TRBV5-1 CASSSKGQDLRDGANVLTF TGCGCCAGCAGCTCGAAGGGACAGGACCTCCGGGATGGGGCCAACGTCCTGACTTTC
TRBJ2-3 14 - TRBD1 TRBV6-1 CASTDRGGTDTQYF TGTGCCAGCACCGACAGGGGCGGGACAGATACGCAGTATTTT
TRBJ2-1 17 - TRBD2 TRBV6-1 CASSEAIIGGRTDEQFF TGTGCCAGCAGTGAAGCGATAATAGGCGGGAGGACGGATGAGCAGTTCTTC
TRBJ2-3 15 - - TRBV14 CASSQDAQHTDTQYF TGTGCCAGCAGCCAAGATGCCCAGCACACAGATACGCAGTATTTT
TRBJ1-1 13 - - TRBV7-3 CASSWGRNTEAFF TGTGCCAGCAGCTGGGGGCGGAACACTGAAGCTTTCTTT
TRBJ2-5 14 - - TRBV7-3 CASSKRAVGETQYF TGTGCCAGCAGCAAGCGGGCAGTGGGAGAGACCCAGTACTTC